This passage covers 14 T cell receptor beta chains from one sample sequenced in a study of blood T cell repertoires in COVID-19. Sequencing was performed with immunoSEQ multiplex PCR; in TCRdb, only in-frame clones are kept and a portion is missing. The sample lists 350,000 to 400,000 clones, 89% occurring once. The sequenced sample consisted of peripheral blood. These receptors originate from a woman aged 25 to 45 with COVID-19, enrolled during active disease.

This chain links TRBV10-3 with TRBJ2-5; unclear D gene. Trimming shortened V by 2 bases and J by 5 bases, and 12 bases separated the two germline ends. Germline CDR1 and CDR2: ENHRY and SYGVKD. The CDR3 is made up of 14 amino acids. The CDR3 loop reads CAISERLEQETQYF. CDR3 in DNA: TGTGCCATCAGTGAGCGGCTAGAGCAGGAGACCCAGTACTTC.

V and J are TRBV6-2 or TRBV6-3 and TRBJ2-7; perhaps TRBD1 as D (5 bases). Looked up from germline, CDR1 is MNHEY and CDR2 is SVGEGT. V lost 2 bases, J lost 2 bases, and 7 bases lay in between. This CDR3 contains 13 residues. For the CDR3, the DNA is TGTGCCAGCAGTTACCGACAGACCTACGAGCAGTACTTC. Its protein is CASSYRQTYEQYF.

The V and J genes are TRBV18 and TRBJ2-1, with TRBD1 identical over 10 bases. J lost 0 bases, V lost 6 bases, and 11 bases had no gene match. The CDR3 runs 18 residues. From germline, CDR1 is KGHSH and CDR2 LQKENI. For the CDR3, the DNA is TGTGCCAGCTCCCGTACCCCGGGACAGGGGCTCTCCTACAATGAGCAGTTCTTC. Encoded protein: CASSRTPGQGLSYNEQFF. Full variable domain (outside the CDR3, taken from reference TRBV18 and TRBJ2-1): NAGVMQNPRHLVRRRGQEARLRCSPMKGHSHVYWYRQLPEEGLKFMVYLQKENIIDESGMPKERFSAEFPKEGPSILRIQQVVRGDSAAYFCASSRTPGQGLSYNEQFFGPGTRLTVL.

The DNA for the CDR3 is TGTGCCAGCACCCCCTCGGGACTAACGAACACCGGGGAGCTGTTTTTT. It encodes CASTPSGLTNTGELFF. The chain carries TRBV2 and TRBJ2-2; TRBD2 aligns across 7 bases. After removal of 7 bases from V and 0 bases from J, the junction contained 8 bases not matched to a gene. Looked up from germline, CDR1 is SNHLY and CDR2 is FYNNEI. The CDR3 is 16 amino acids. Variable domain in full (rest from reference TRBV2 and TRBJ2-2): EPEVTQTPSHQVTQMGQEVILRCVPISNHLYFYWYRQILGQKVEFLVSFYNNEISEKSEIFDDQFSVERPDGSNFTLKIRSTKLEDSAMYFCASTPSGLTNTGELFFGEGSRLTVL.

The chain recombines TRBV28 with TRBJ1-2, with 8 nucleotides matching TRBD1. The CDR3 covers 20 residues. Trimming removed 6 bases from V and 0 bases from J; junction bases left unmatched: 21. CDR1 and CDR2 (germline): MDHEN, SYDVKM. In DNA, the CDR3 is TGTGCCAGCAGGCGTCCAGGGGGCTCGGGAATGATTTTCTCTAACTATGGCTACACCTTC. This codes for CASRRPGGSGMIFSNYGYTF.

The rearrangement links TRBV4-3 to TRBJ1-2, with 7 bases matching TRBD1. This CDR3 is built from 18 residues. The germline gives CDR1 LGHNA, CDR2 YSLEER. With 1 base clipped from V and 0 bases from J, the junction kept 11 bases outside the gene matches. The CDR3 DNA sequence: TGCGCCAGCAGCCAAGCCTTAGGACAGGAGAAACCTAACTATGGCTACACCTTC. Translation: CASSQALGQEKPNYGYTF.

This clone appeared a few times. The V call is TRBV7-8, the J call TRBJ2-7, with D maybe TRBD1 (6 bases). This CDR3 is built from 13 residues. Germline V gene sequence: CDR1 SGHVS, CDR2 FQNEAQ. Trimming shortened V by 4 bases and J by 2 bases, and 9 bases separated the two germline ends. The CDR3 loop reads CASSSRGPYEQYV. The CDR3 region has the DNA TGTGCCAGCAGCTCCAGGGGTCCCTACGAGCAGTACGTC.

The rearrangement links TRBV6-1 to TRBJ2-7; D remains unclear. Germline V CDR1 and CDR2: MNHNS, SASEGT. This CDR3 is 15 amino acids long. V lost 0 bases to trimming and J lost 3 bases, with 12 bases between them. The DNA of the CDR3 is TGTGCCAGCAGTGAAGCCGGTCGATCAGGCTACGAGCAGTACGTC. This gives the protein CASSEAGRSGYEQYV.

The V call is TRBV7-2, the J call TRBJ2-4; 14 bases fit TRBD2. The CDR3 length is 15 residues. Trimming removed 5 bases from V and 15 bases from J; junction bases left unmatched: 12. Germline lookup yields CDR1 SGHTA and CDR2 FQGNSA. The CDR3 DNA sequence: TGTGCCAGCAGCGCGGGGACTAGCGGGGGCCCGGTTCGGTACTTC. This gives the protein CASSAGTSGGPVRYF.

The chain uses TRBV7-6 and TRBJ2-2, with a weak D call TRBD1 (6 bases). The V gene's germline CDR1 is SGHVS and CDR2 FNYEAQ. This CDR3 spans 17 amino acids. The V gene lost 3 bases and the J gene lost 1 base, with 15 bases spanning the gap. CDR3 sequence reads: CASSFDPGHRNTGELFF. The CDR3 bases are TGTGCCAGCAGCTTTGACCCGGGACACAGGAACACCGGGGAGCTGTTTTTT.

This chain connects TRBV6-1 to TRBJ1-2, with D possibly being TRBD1 (5 bases). From germline, CDR1 is MNHNS and CDR2 SASEGT. Trimming took off 1 base at V and 3 bases at J, with 15 bases between the two ends. CDR3 length: 16 residues. The CDR3 nucleotides read TGTGCCAGCAGTGAAGTGGGGATTGGGGGGTACTATGGCTACACCTTC. This encodes CASSEVGIGGYYGYTF.

This rearrangement joins TRBV11-2 to TRBJ2-1, with 11 bases fitting TRBD1. The CDR3 has 16 amino acids. The ends lost 4 bases at V and 2 bases at J; junction bases unmatched: 4. Germline V lookup: CDR1 SGHAT, CDR2 FQNNGV. CDR3 DNA: TGTGCCAGCAGCTCCCGGACAGGGGGCGCCTACAATGAGCAGTTCTTC. This translates into CASSSRTGGAYNEQFF. Complete variable domain (other parts from reference TRBV11-2 and TRBJ2-1): EAGVAQSPRYKIIEKRQSVAFWCNPISGHATLYWYQQILGQGPKLLIQFQNNGVVDDSQLPKDRFSAERLKGVDSTLKIQPAKLEDSAVYLCASSSRTGGAYNEQFFGPGTRLTVL.

The chain couples TRBV9 to TRBJ2-1; 9 nucleotides align to TRBD2. The V gene's germline CDR1 is SGDLS and CDR2 YYNGEE. This CDR3 comprises 12 residues. The J segment lost 12 bases and the V segment lost 4 bases, leaving 5 bases of the junction unmatched. The CDR3 DNA reads TGTGCCAGCAGCCCCCTTAGCGGGGGGCAGTTCTTC. Protein sequence: CASSPLSGGQFF. Supplemented by reference TRBV9 and TRBJ2-1, the full variable domain reads DSGVTQTPKHLITATGQRVTLRCSPRSGDLSVYWYQQSLDQGLQFLIQYYNGEERAKGNILERFSAQQFPDLHSELNLSSLELGDSALYFCASSPLSGGQFFGPGTRLTVL.

This rearrangement joins TRBV5-1 to TRBJ2-2, with 7 bases identical to TRBD2. This CDR3 is 14 amino acids long. CDR1 is SGHRS and CDR2 is YFSETQ in the germline V gene. After removal of 5 bases from V and 8 bases from J, the junction contained 9 bases not matched to a gene. DNA of the CDR3: TGCGCCAGCAGTGGGGCCGGGAGGTCTGGGGAGCTGTTTTTT. It is translated as CASSGAGRSGELFF. The full variable domain, rest sourced from reference TRBV5-1 and TRBJ2-2, is KAGVTQTPRYLIKTRGQQVTLSCSPISGHRSVSWYQQTPGQGLQFLFEYFSETQRNKGNFPGRFSGRQFSNSRSEMNVSTLELGDSALYLCASSGAGRSGELFFGEGSRLTVL.